The source of this TCR beta chain is a study of CD8 T cells in Susac syndrome. Findings and caveats of the study: Only a relatively small number of individuals were included in the TCR sequencing and HLA analysis.

Germline V gene data show CDR1 as SGHRS and CDR2 as YFSETQ. Trimming cost V 6 bases and J 0 bases, with 7 bases left between them. The CDR3 loop spans 13 amino acids. Of note for this clonotype: Its specificity is unknown.

Random hexamers were used to reverse transcribe an amount of about 0.45 to 1 ug RNA. TCRdb redid the calling of the immunoSEQ multiplex PCR reads with MiXCR, one entry per CDR3 protein. The sample carries about 150,000 distinct CDR3 sequences, about 94% recorded once. What was sequenced was CD8+ T cells from PBMCs. The chain couples TRBV5-1 to TRBJ2-1, with D hard to call. The clonotype originates from a human donor with multiple sclerosis. As DNA, the CDR3 is TGCGCCAGCATGCCATCCTCCTACAATGAGCAGTTCTTC. Translating it yields CASMPSSYNEQFF.